Below, one T cell receptor beta chain is given with its context. As yet, its antigen is unknown. This record belongs to a study of monozygotic twins with cystic fibrosis. Study overall: Roughly 3.3 micrograms of fragmented DNA underwent around 14 PCR cycles for library preparation. Study-level results: Unrelated CF individuals shared fewer identical clonotypes than monozygotic CF twins.

V lost 1 base, J lost 2 bases, and 7 bases lay in between. CDR3 length: 13 residues. The germline V gene encodes CDR1 SGHDT and CDR2 YYEEEE. Produced via immunoSEQ multiplex PCR; TCRdb's table is partial and in-frame only. Altogether 30,000 to 40,000 clones are present, roughly 66% being singletons, with the ten largest covering over 0.75%. This clonotype was sampled from a girl between 10 and 17 years old with cystic fibrosis. The chain is built from TRBV5-6 and TRBJ2-7, with D perhaps matching TRBD1 (6 bases). The specimen was blood. Here the CDR3 reads CASSLRQAYEQYV. The CDR3 nucleotides are TGTGCCAGCAGCTTGCGACAGGCCTACGAGCAGTACGTC.